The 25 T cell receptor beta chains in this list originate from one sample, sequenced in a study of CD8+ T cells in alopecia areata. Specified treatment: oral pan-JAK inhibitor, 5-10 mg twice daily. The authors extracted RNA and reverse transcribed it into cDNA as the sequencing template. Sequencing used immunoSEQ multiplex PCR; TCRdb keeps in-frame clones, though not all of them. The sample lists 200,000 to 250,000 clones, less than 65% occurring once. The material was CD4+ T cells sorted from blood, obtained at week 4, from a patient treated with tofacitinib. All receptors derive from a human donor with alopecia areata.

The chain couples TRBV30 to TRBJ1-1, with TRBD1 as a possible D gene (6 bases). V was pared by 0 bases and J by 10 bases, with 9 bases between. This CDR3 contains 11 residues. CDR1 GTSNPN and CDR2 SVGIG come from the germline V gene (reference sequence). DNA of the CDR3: TGTGCCTGGAGTGTGAGGGACACAGCTTTCTTT. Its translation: CAWSVRDTAFF.

This chain's CDR3 is CASSQGTSGGLRTQYF. CDR3 in DNA: TGTGCCAGCAGCCAAGGGACTAGCGGGGGCCTAAGGACCCAGTACTTC. V gene TRBV27 combines with J gene TRBJ2-5; 14 bases fit TRBD2. This CDR3 has 16 residues. Germline V CDR1 and CDR2: MNHEY, SMNVEV (reference sequence). With 6 bases clipped from V and 7 bases from J, the junction kept 10 bases outside the gene matches.

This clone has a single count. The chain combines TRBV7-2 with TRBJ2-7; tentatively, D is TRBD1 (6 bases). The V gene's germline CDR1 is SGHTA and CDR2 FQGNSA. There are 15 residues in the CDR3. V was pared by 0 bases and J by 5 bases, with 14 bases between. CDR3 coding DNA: TGTGCCAGCAGCTTAGCGGGGGCTGTCGGGGACGAGCAGTACTTC. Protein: CASSLAGAVGDEQYF.

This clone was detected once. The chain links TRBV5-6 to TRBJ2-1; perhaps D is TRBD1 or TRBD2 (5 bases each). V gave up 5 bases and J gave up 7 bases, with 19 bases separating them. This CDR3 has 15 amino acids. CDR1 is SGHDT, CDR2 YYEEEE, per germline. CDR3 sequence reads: CASRFGTESRNEQFF. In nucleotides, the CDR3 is TGTGCCAGCAGGTTCGGGACCGAGTCTCGGAATGAGCAGTTCTTC.

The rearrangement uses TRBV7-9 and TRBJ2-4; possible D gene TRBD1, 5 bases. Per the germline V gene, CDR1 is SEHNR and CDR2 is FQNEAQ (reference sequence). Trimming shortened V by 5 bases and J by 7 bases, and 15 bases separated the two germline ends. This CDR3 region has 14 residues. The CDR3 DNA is TGTGCCAGCAGCCCCCTACAAGGGGTGAACATTCAGTACTTC. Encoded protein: CASSPLQGVNIQYF.

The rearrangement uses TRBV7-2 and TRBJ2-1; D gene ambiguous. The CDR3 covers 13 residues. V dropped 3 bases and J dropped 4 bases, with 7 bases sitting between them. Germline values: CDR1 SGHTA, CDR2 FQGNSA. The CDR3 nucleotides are TGTGCCAGCAGCTTCGACACATACAATGAGCAGTTCTTC. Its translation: CASSFDTYNEQFF.

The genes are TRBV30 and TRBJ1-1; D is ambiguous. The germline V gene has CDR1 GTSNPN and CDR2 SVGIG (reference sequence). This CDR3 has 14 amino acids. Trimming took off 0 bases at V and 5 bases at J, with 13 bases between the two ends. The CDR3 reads CAWSVLAGRTEAFF. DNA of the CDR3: TGTGCCTGGAGTGTACTGGCAGGCCGTACTGAAGCTTTCTTT.

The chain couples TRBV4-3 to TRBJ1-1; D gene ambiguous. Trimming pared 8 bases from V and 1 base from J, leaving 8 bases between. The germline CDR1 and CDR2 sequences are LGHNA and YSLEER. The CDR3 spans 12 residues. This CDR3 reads CASPLANTEAFF. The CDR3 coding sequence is TGCGCCAGCCCTTTGGCGAACACTGAAGCTTTCTTT.

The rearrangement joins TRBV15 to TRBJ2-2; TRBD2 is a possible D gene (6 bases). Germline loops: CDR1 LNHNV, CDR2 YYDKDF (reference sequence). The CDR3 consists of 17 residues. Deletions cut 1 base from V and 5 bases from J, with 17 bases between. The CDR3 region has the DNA TGTGCCACCAGCAGAGTGATTGGCGGGGATCGAACCGGGGAGCTGTTTTTT. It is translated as CATSRVIGGDRTGELFF. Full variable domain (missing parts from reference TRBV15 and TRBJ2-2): DAMVIQNPRYQVTQFGKPVTLSCSQTLNHNVMYWYQQKSSQAPKLLFHYYDKDFNNEADTPDNFQSRRPNTSFCFLDIRSPGLGDTAMYLCATSRVIGGDRTGELFFGEGSRLTVL.

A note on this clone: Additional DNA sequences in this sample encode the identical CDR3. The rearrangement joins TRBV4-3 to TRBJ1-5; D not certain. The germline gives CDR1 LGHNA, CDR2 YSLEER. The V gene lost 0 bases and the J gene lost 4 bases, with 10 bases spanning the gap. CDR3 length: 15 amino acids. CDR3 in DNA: TGCGCCAGCAGCCAAGATACGGTTGTAAATCAGCCCCAGCATTTT. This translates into CASSQDTVVNQPQHF.

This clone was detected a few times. DNA of the CDR3: TGCGCCAGCAGCCTAGACCGGACAGTGAACACTGAAGCTTTCTTT. Translation gives CASSLDRTVNTEAFF. The chain combines TRBV4-1 with TRBJ1-1; D is possibly TRBD1 (6 bases). The CDR3 runs 15 residues. Germline V gene lookup returns CDR1 MGHRA and CDR2 YSYEKL. Trimming left V 4 bases short and J 0 bases short, with 12 bases between.

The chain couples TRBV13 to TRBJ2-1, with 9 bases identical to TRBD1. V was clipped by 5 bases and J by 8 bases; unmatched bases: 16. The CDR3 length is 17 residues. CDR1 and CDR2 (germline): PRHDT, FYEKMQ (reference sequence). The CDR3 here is CASSLGHGTGRVYEQFF. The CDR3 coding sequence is TGTGCCAGCAGCCTCGGGCACGGGACAGGGAGGGTATATGAGCAGTTCTTC.

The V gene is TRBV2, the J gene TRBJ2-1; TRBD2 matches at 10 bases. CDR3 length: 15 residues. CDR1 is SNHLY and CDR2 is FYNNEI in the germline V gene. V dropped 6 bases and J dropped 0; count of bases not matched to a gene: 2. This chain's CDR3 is CASRGTSASYNEQFF. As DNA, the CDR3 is TGTGCCAGCAGGGGGACTAGCGCCTCCTACAATGAGCAGTTCTTC. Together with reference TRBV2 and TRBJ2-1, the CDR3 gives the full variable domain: EPEVTQTPSHQVTQMGQEVILRCVPISNHLYFYWYRQILGQKVEFLVSFYNNEISEKSEIFDDQFSVERPDGSNFTLKIRSTKLEDSAMYFCASRGTSASYNEQFFGPGTRLTVL.

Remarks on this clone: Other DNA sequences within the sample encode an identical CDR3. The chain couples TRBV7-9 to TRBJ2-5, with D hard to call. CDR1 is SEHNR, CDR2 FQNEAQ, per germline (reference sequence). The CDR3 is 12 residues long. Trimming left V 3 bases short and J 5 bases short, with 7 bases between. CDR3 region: CASSFVGETQYF. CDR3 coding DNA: TGTGCCAGCAGCTTCGTAGGGGAGACCCAGTACTTC.

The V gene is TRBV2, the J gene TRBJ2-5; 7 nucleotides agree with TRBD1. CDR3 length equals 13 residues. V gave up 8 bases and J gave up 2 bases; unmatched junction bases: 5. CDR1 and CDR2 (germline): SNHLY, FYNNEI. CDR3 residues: CASGWDRQETQYF. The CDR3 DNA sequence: TGTGCCAGCGGGTGGGACAGACAAGAGACCCAGTACTTC.

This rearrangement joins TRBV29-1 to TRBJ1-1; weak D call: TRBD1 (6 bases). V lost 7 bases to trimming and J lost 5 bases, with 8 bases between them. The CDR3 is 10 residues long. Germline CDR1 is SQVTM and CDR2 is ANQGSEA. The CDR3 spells CSAGQTEAFF. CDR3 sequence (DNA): TGCAGCGCAGGACAGACTGAAGCTTTCTTT.

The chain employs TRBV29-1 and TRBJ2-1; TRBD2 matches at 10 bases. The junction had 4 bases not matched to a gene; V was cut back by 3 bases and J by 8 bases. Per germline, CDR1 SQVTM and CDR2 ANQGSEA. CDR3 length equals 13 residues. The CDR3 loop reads CSVEASGGHEQFF. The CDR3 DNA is TGCAGCGTTGAGGCTAGCGGGGGACATGAGCAGTTCTTC.

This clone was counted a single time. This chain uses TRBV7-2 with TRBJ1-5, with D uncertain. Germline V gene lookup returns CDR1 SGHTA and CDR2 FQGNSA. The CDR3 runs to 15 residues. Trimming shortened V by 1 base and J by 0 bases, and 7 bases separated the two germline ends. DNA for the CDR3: TGTGCCAGCAGCTTAGGCGGAGATAGCAATCAGCCCCAGCATTTT. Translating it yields CASSLGGDSNQPQHF.

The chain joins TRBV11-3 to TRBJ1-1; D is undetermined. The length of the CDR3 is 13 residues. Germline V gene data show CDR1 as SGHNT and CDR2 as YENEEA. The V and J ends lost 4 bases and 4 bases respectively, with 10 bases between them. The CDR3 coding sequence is TGTGCCAGCAGCTACCAGGAGGGCACTGAAGCTTTCTTT. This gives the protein CASSYQEGTEAFF.

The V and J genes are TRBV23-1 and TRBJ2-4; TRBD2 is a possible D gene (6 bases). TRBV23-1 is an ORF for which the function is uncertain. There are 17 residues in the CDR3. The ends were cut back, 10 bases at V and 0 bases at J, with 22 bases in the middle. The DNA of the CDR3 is TGCGCCACCCCGGAGAATAGCGGAAAGCTAGCCAAAAACATTCAGTACTTC. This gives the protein CATPENSGKLAKNIQYF.

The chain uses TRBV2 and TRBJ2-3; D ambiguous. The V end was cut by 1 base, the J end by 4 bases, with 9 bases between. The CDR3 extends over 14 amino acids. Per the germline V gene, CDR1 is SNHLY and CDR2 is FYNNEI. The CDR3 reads CASSEGQYSDTQYF. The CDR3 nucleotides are TGTGCCAGCAGTGAAGGCCAGTACTCAGATACGCAGTATTTT.

The CDR3 DNA sequence: TGCGCCAGCAGCCAACCTCGTCCCGACGCTCGGGAAAAACTGTTTTTT. Its translation: CASSQPRPDAREKLFF. This rearrangement joins TRBV4-3 to TRBJ1-4; D is unclear. This CDR3 is built from 16 residues. CDR1 and CDR2 from the germline V gene are LGHNA and YSLEER. V lost 2 bases, J lost 8 bases, and 18 bases lay in between.

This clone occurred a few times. The CDR3 loop reads CASSQDFAAGVPDTQYF. The CDR3 DNA reads as TGCGCCAGCAGCCAAGATTTCGCGGCAGGGGTCCCAGATACGCAGTATTTT. The V call is TRBV4-3, the J call TRBJ2-3, with D possibly matching TRBD1 (6 bases). The CDR3 extends over 17 amino acids. The ends were cut back, 0 bases at V and 4 bases at J, with 17 bases in the middle. Germline V gives CDR1 LGHNA, CDR2 YSLEER.

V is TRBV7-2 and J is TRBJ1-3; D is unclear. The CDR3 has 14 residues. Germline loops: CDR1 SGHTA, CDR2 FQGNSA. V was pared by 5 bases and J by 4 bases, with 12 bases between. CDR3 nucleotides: TGTGCCAGCAGCCTTCATACAGAGGGAAACACCATATATTTT. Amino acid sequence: CASSLHTEGNTIYF. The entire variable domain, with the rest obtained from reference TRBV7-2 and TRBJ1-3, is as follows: GAGVSQSPSNKVTEKGKDVELRCDPISGHTALYWYRQSLGQGLEFLIYFQGNSAPDKSGLPSDRFSAERTGGSVSTLTIQRTQQEDSAVYLCASSLHTEGNTIYFGEGSWLTVV.

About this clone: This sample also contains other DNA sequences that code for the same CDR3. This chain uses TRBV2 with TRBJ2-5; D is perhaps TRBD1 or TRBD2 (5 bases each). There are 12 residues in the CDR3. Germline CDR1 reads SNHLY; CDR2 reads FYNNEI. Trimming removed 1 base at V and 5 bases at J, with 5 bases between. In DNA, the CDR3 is TGTGCCAGCAGTGAAGGGGGGGAGACCCAGTACTTC. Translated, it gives CASSEGGETQYF.